This T cell receptor (beta chain) is from a study of CD8 T cells in ankylosing spondylitis. Turning to this clonotype: Its antigen is not known.

Quantitative molecular-barcoded 5'-RACE generated the TCR beta libraries. Using its own MiXCR run on the 5' RACE reads, TCRdb lists one record per CDR3 protein. The table records around 330,000 distinct CDR3 sequences, around a tenth of them present only once. The CDR3 runs 13 residues. V gave up 7 bases and J gave up 8 bases; unmatched junction bases: 8. Findings and limits, study-wide: A TCR beta motif made of fewer than ten highly homologous variants seemed typical of ankylosing spondylitis blood. The study looked at matched synovial fluid samples from ankylosing spondylitis patients. Disease-linked clones were reported to be significantly enriched there.

The sequence was obtained from a female donor with ankylosing spondylitis or in good health (not recorded which). The rearrangement uses TRBV12-3 or TRBV12-4 and TRBJ1-3; 7 bases match TRBD1. The material sequenced was blood, either unsorted or a sorted T cell fraction (not recorded which). CDR3 protein: CASTGQPGYTIYF. As DNA, the CDR3 is TGTGCCAGCACGGGACAGCCCGGATACACCATATATTTT.